This TCR beta chain comes out of a study of cytotoxic CD8 clonotypes in ibrutinib-treated CLL. As for the study in general: Each sample contained, on average, around 250,000 productive templates and 80,000 to 95,000 productive rearrangements.

Targeted sequencing depth ranged from 1 in 200,000 to 1 in 1 million T cells. Clones were sequenced by immunoSEQ multiplex PCR, and TCRdb holds only the in-frame ones, with some missing. This table holds 150,000 to 200,000 clones, over 65% found once. The CDR3 has 16 amino acids. Germline CDR1 and CDR2: SGHTA and FQGTGA. Losses at the gene ends were 4 bases for V and 8 bases for J; bases not matched to a gene: 10. The chain couples TRBV7-3 to TRBJ2-1, with 11 nucleotides matching TRBD2. The input for sequencing was PBMCs, taken after 12 months of ibrutinib treatment. This clonotype was obtained from a human donor with chronic lymphocytic leukemia. The CDR3 bases are TGTGCCAGCAGCTCGGGACTAGCGGAAACTACAGATGAGCAGTTCTTC. Protein sequence: CASSSGLAETTDEQFF.